Reported below is one T cell receptor beta chain. Its antigen is undetermined. Primers for the PCR totalled 60 Vbeta and 13 Jbeta. The protocol was immunoSEQ multiplex PCR, while the TCRdb copy is restricted to in-frame clones and leaves out a portion. The sample totals about 96,000 clones; its top ten clones hold 3% to 4%. The data stem from a study of cytomegalovirus exposure and HLA in healthy donors. Study-wide results and limits: Later analysis identified a missense DCLRE1C variant that was linked to TCR beta V- and J-gene trimming.

V dropped 3 bases and J dropped 5 bases, with 10 bases sitting between them. This CDR3 comprises 14 residues. CDR1 is SEHNR, CDR2 FQNEAQ, per germline (reference sequence). This clonotype was sampled from a woman in her thirties in good health and CMV-seronegative. The chain uses TRBV7-9 and TRBJ1-4, with D possibly being TRBD1 (6 bases). The specimen sequenced was PBMCs. The CDR3 coding sequence is TGTGCCAGCAGCTTTGACAGGCAGAATGAAAAACTGTTTTTT. Protein sequence: CASSFDRQNEKLFF.